This is a list of T cell receptor beta chains from one sample in a study of T cells after yellow fever vaccination. TCRdb re-analysed the 5' RACE reads in MiXCR, keeping a single row per CDR3 protein. The sample has 100,000 to 150,000 distinct CDR3 sequences, almost 9% seen once. Sample: CD8+ T cells sorted from PBMCs, taken on the day of the yellow fever booster vaccination. These receptors were obtained from a man in his late teens or twenties who received the YFV17D yellow fever vaccine. Both conserved end residues are part of each CDR3. D genes are given only for firm matches. Not every row has a clone size; where given, it reads once, few, many or a size class.

>few|TRBD1|TRBV29-1|TRBJ1-2|15
CSVEDLARDSLADTF
TGCAGCGTTGAAGATTTGGCCCGGGACAGTCTAGCCGACACCTTC
>few|TRBD2|TRBV4-3|TRBJ2-7|16
CASSQEFGWGGHEQYF
TGCGCCAGCAGCCAAGAATTTGGATGGGGAGGGCACGAGCAGTACTTC
>many|TRBD1|TRBV10-3|TRBJ2-2|17
CAISESIGQGNTGELFF
TGTGCCATCAGTGAGTCGATAGGACAGGGGAACACCGGGGAGCTGTTTTTT
>NA|NA|TRBV5-1|TRBJ1-1|13
CASSFLRDTEAFF
TGCGCCAGCAGCTTCCTCAGGGACACTGAAGCTTTCTTT
>NA|TRBD1|TRBV9|TRBJ2-6|19
CASSGFGGQGLSGANVLTF
TGTGCCAGCAGCGGGTTCGGGGGACAGGGCCTCTCTGGGGCCAACGTCCTGACTTTC
>NA|TRBD2|TRBV27|TRBJ2-1|16
CASSYKRGGRGNEQFF
TGTGCCAGCAGTTACAAGCGGGGGGGCCGGGGGAATGAGCAGTTCTTC
>few|NA|TRBV5-5|TRBJ2-1|16
CASSLVVTGYYDEQFF
TGTGCCAGCAGCTTGGTGGTGACAGGTTATTACGATGAGCAGTTCTTC
>NA|TRBD1|TRBV10-2|TRBJ2-1|15
CASSVGTATYNEQFF
TGCGCCAGCAGTGTGGGGACAGCGACTTACAATGAGCAGTTCTTC
>NA|TRBD1|TRBV12-3/TRBV12-4|TRBJ1-2|12
CASSSTGLGYTF
TGTGCCAGCAGCTCGACAGGGCTAGGCTACACCTTC
>NA|NA|TRBV19|TRBJ2-3|14
CASKRGSFTDTQYF
TGTGCCAGTAAACGGGGGAGTTTCACAGATACGCAGTATTTT
>few|NA|TRBV4-1|TRBJ2-1|17
CASSPSLLAGLYNEQFF
TGCGCCAGCAGCCCCTCCCTTCTGGCGGGATTGTACAATGAGCAGTTCTTC
>NA|NA|TRBV4-3|TRBJ2-5|14
CASSQETHKETQYF
TGCGCCAGCAGCCAAGAGACCCACAAAGAGACCCAGTACTTC
>many|NA|TRBV5-1|TRBJ2-3|15
CASSLVWESADTQYF
TGCGCCAGCAGCTTGGTATGGGAAAGTGCAGATACGCAGTATTTT
>NA|TRBD1|TRBV9|TRBJ2-5|15
CASSEGTGTQETQYF
TGTGCCAGCAGCGAGGGGACAGGGACCCAAGAGACCCAGTACTTC
>few|NA|TRBV10-3|TRBJ2-7|15
CATKTPGSETYEQYF
TGTGCCACAAAAACCCCCGGGTCAGAAACGTACGAGCAGTACTTC
>NA|NA|TRBV6-6|TRBJ2-5|14
CASSLRVEKETQYF
TGTGCCAGCAGCTTACGTGTGGAGAAAGAGACCCAGTACTTC
>NA|NA|TRBV27|TRBJ1-6|14
CASSLERGSSPLHF
TGTGCCAGCAGTTTAGAGAGGGGCAGCTCACCCCTCCACTTT
>NA|NA|TRBV1|TRBJ2-7|12
CTSSLHSYEQYF
TGCACCAGCAGTCTTCACTCCTACGAGCAGTACTTC
>few|NA|TRBV10-2|TRBJ2-7|11
CASGGQYEQYF
TGCGCCAGCGGGGGGCAATACGAGCAGTACTTC
>NA|NA|TRBV6-5|TRBJ2-3|12
CASSPRDNKQYF
TGTGCCAGCAGTCCCCGGGACAACAAGCAGTATTTT
>few|NA|TRBV5-1|TRBJ1-1|13
CASRAPGDTEAFF
TGCGCCAGCAGAGCACCGGGAGACACTGAAGCTTTCTTT
>NA|NA|TRBV4-1|TRBJ1-5|15
CASSQALGLNQPQHF
TGCGCCAGCAGCCAAGCTCTGGGGCTAAATCAGCCCCAGCATTTT
>NA|TRBD1|TRBV5-1|TRBJ1-1|15
CASSEFPGQGAKAFF
TGCGCCAGCAGCGAATTTCCGGGACAGGGGGCGAAGGCTTTCTTT
>NA|NA|TRBV25-1|TRBJ2-3|13
CASWGGAYDTQYF
TGTGCCAGTTGGGGGGGGGCGTATGATACGCAGTATTTT
>few|NA|TRBV6-1|TRBJ2-1|11
CASTWYNEQFF
TGTGCCAGCACTTGGTACAATGAGCAGTTCTTC
>NA|TRBD2|TRBV7-3|TRBJ2-3|16
CASSPTRLAGDDTQYF
TGTGCCAGCAGCCCGACCCGCCTAGCGGGGGATGATACGCAGTATTTT
>few|NA|TRBV27|TRBJ1-1|14
CASSSGWGNTEAFF
TGTGCCAGCTCCTCTGGATGGGGGAACACTGAAGCTTTCTTT
>many|NA|TRBV12-3/TRBV12-4|TRBJ2-1|13
CASSPDSYNEQFF
TGTGCCAGCAGTCCAGACAGTTACAATGAGCAGTTCTTC
>many|NA|TRBV9|TRBJ1-2|11
CASSASYGYTF
TGTGCCAGCAGCGCCTCCTATGGCTACACCTTC
>few|TRBD2|TRBV7-3|TRBJ2-1|15
CASSFYGGGYNEQFF
TGTGCCAGCAGCTTTTACGGCGGGGGGTACAATGAGCAGTTCTTC
>NA|NA|TRBV7-8|TRBJ1-2|13
CASSPRDQFSYTF
TGTGCCAGCAGTCCCCGGGACCAGTTCAGCTACACCTTC
>NA|TRBD1|TRBV5-1|TRBJ2-7|15
CASSLGGTGVYEQYF
TGCGCCAGCAGCTTGGGAGGGACAGGGGTCTACGAGCAGTACTTC
>NA|NA|TRBV7-3|TRBJ2-2|14
CASSSAGIAGELFF
TGTGCCAGCAGTTCGGCAGGCATCGCCGGGGAGCTGTTTTTT
>few|NA|TRBV7-2|TRBJ1-5|20
CASSPPWDTPVGYSNQPQHF
TGTGCCAGCAGCCCTCCGTGGGACACCCCGGTGGGTTATAGCAATCAGCCCCAGCATTTT
>few|NA|TRBV5-1|TRBJ1-1|15
CASSPSPGLRTEAFF
TGCGCCAGCAGCCCCTCGCCGGGGCTCAGGACTGAAGCTTTCTTT
>many|TRBD2|TRBV30|TRBJ2-3|15
CAWHSGETQIDTQYF
TGTGCCTGGCATAGCGGGGAAACCCAAATAGATACGCAGTATTTT
>few|TRBD1|TRBV4-2|TRBJ1-6|16
CASSQGYGTGKSPLHF
TGTGCCAGCAGCCAAGGCTACGGGACAGGGAAATCACCCCTCCACTTT
>NA|NA|TRBV6-2/TRBV6-3|TRBJ1-5|15
CASLTDARSNQPQHF
TGTGCCAGCTTAACTGACGCACGGTCCAATCAGCCCCAGCATTTT
>few|NA|TRBV5-1|TRBJ2-3|14
CASSLFGATDTQYF
TGCGCCAGCAGCTTGTTCGGGGCCACAGATACGCAGTATTTT
>NA|TRBD2|TRBV12-3/TRBV12-4|TRBJ2-1|17
CASSPDGLAGRVAEQFF
TGTGCCAGCAGCCCAGACGGACTAGCGGGGAGGGTGGCTGAGCAGTTCTTC
>NA|TRBD2|TRBV6-5|TRBJ2-7|12
CAAGDRRYEQYF
TGTGCCGCGGGGGACCGTCGCTACGAGCAGTACTTC
>few|NA|TRBV6-6|TRBJ2-6|15
CASRRTDSGANVLTF
TGTGCCAGCAGGAGGACAGACTCTGGGGCCAACGTCCTGACTTTC
>NA|NA|TRBV5-4|TRBJ2-1|13
CASGSGEYNEQFF
TGTGCCAGCGGCTCAGGGGAGTACAATGAGCAGTTCTTC
>NA|TRBD1|TRBV4-1|TRBJ1-6|15
CASSQSGQGSSPLHF
TGCGCCAGCAGCCAATCGGGACAGGGTTCTTCACCCCTCCACTTT
>NA|TRBD2|TRBV7-2|TRBJ2-3|15
CASSLVTAGVDTQYF
TGTGCCAGCAGCTTAGTAACCGCGGGGGTAGATACGCAGTATTTT
>few|NA|TRBV14|TRBJ2-3|14
CASSPVAVTDTQYF
TGTGCCAGCAGCCCCGTCGCCGTCACAGATACGCAGTATTTT
>NA|NA|TRBV19|TRBJ1-1|16
CASSQQDVRLNTEAFF
TGTGCCAGTAGTCAACAAGACGTTCGACTGAACACTGAAGCTTTCTTT
>NA|NA|TRBV4-3|TRBJ2-1|17
CASSQDPPPRMVNEQFF
TGCGCCAGCAGCCAAGATCCCCCCCCACGCATGGTGAATGAGCAGTTCTTC
>few|NA|TRBV15|TRBJ2-5|15
CATSRDPGPQETQYF
TGTGCCACCAGCAGAGATCCCGGACCCCAAGAGACCCAGTACTTC
>few|TRBD1|TRBV7-2|TRBJ2-7|14
CASSWDRRFYEQYF
TGTGCCAGCAGCTGGGACAGGAGATTCTACGAGCAGTACTTC
>many|TRBD1|TRBV12-5|TRBJ2-2|16
CASGPYRGRNTGELFF
TGTGCTAGTGGTCCATACAGGGGAAGGAACACCGGGGAGCTGTTTTTT
>NA|NA|TRBV2|TRBJ1-5|12
CASSQSPRAQHF
TGTGCCAGCAGCCAATCCCCCAGGGCCCAGCATTTT